This TCR beta chain was obtained from a study of human T cells and chemical hapten exposure. Study summary: DPC (0.01%) was patch tested on the upper back and read at 6 days.

Library construction involved attaching unique molecular identifiers to individual cDNA molecules, which allowed quantitative, reproducible TCR counting. In the original workflow: With a range of about 23,224 to 700,000, the median per sample was roughly 95,000 TCRs. MiXCR, run by TCRdb on the RACE reads, gives a single entry per CDR3 protein. TCRdb, rather than the study authors, made the V and J calls. The sample has 84,000 or so distinct CDR3 sequences, 9.5% to 13% seen once. Looked up from germline, CDR1 is MDHEN and CDR2 is SYDVKM. V was pared by 5 bases and J by 0 bases, with 13 bases between. The CDR3 covers 15 residues. As concerns this clonotype: The antigen is not known.

Time point given: patch test 2, 6 weeks after DPC sensitization. Sample treatment: therapeutic diphenylcyclopropenone sensitization with weekly scalp DPC. Study-wide results and caveats: There was no change with DPC sensitization in TCRs above 1 in 1000 frequency.

The chain couples TRBV28 to TRBJ1-1; a weak D match, TRBD1 (6 bases). The clonotype comes from a woman in her 30s with alopecia areata. Some clones in this sample may be carry-over from other donors' samples. Sequenced here: whole blood, sampled in connection with sensitization to the hapten diphenylcyclopropenone (DPC). CDR3 coding DNA: TGTGCCAGCAGTGCCAGGGGACGCATGAACACTGAAGCTTTCTTT. This encodes CASSARGRMNTEAFF.